The rows below give T cell receptor beta chains drawn from one sample of a study of shared clonotypes between healthy human individuals. Clones were read by immunoSEQ multiplex PCR, and TCRdb kept only the in-frame ones, dropping some. This sample has 2 million to 3 million clones, with roughly 93% found just once. Specimen: naive CD4+ T cells from PBMCs. The origin of the receptors is a young man in good health. Some clones in this sample may be carry-over from other donors' samples. The CDR3 runs from the conserved cysteine through the conserved F or W. A D gene is named only where the DNA matches it firmly. A row's size may be missing; if present it is once, few, many or a size class.

D: NA; V: TRBV29-1; size: NA; J: TRBJ1-4; DNA: TGCAGCGTTACAGGGACAACTAATGAAAAACTGTTTTTT; CDR3: CSVTGTTNEKLFF
D: NA; V: TRBV9; size: NA; J: TRBJ2-7; DNA: TGTGCCAGCAGCCCAGGAGGCTACGAGCAGTACTTC; CDR3: CASSPGGYEQYF
D: TRBD1; V: TRBV7-6; size: NA; J: TRBJ2-7; DNA: TGTGCCAGCAGCTTCCACCGGGACAGGGGCTCCTACGAGCAGTACTTC; CDR3: CASSFHRDRGSYEQYF
D: NA; V: TRBV7-8; size: NA; J: TRBJ2-5; DNA: TGTGCCAGCAGCCTCGGGACGAGTGAAGGAGAGACCCAGTACTTC; CDR3: CASSLGTSEGETQYF
D: TRBD1; V: TRBV19; size: NA; J: TRBJ1-1; DNA: TGTGCCAGTAGGTGGGACAGGAAGAACACTGAAGCTTTCTTT; CDR3: CASRWDRKNTEAFF
D: TRBD2; V: TRBV5-1; size: NA; J: TRBJ2-7; DNA: TGCGCCAGCAGCTCGGGACTAGCGGGATACGAGCAGTACTTC; CDR3: CASSSGLAGYEQYF
D: NA; V: TRBV27; size: NA; J: TRBJ2-7; DNA: TGTGCCAGCAGTTTACGCTCCGCCTCGACCTACGAGCAGTACTTC; CDR3: CASSLRSASTYEQYF
D: TRBD1; V: TRBV18; size: NA; J: TRBJ2-1; DNA: TGTGCCAGCTCACCACGGGGACAGGGGGCATCGGCTGATGAGCAGTTCTTC; CDR3: CASSPRGQGASADEQFF
D: NA; V: TRBV7-8; size: NA; J: TRBJ2-5; DNA: TGTGCCAGCAGCCTATCCGGGGGGACCCAGTACTTC; CDR3: CASSLSGGTQYF
D: NA; V: TRBV7-3; size: once; J: TRBJ2-2; DNA: TGTGCCAGCAGCTTATTGTCGGGGTCCGGGGAGCTGTTTTTT; CDR3: CASSLLSGSGELFF
D: NA; V: TRBV30; size: once; J: TRBJ1-1; DNA: TGTGCCTGGAGCCGCGGGGGCGCCGGGACTGAAGCTTTCTTT; CDR3: CAWSRGGAGTEAFF
D: NA; V: TRBV11-2; size: NA; J: TRBJ2-7; DNA: TGTGCCAGCAGCCGACCGGGACTCGATCCTCACGAGCAGTACTTC; CDR3: CASSRPGLDPHEQYF
D: NA; V: TRBV7-2; size: NA; J: TRBJ2-3; DNA: TGTGCCAGCAGCATGGGACCGACAGATACGCAGTATTTT; CDR3: CASSMGPTDTQYF
D: TRBD2; V: TRBV25-1; size: NA; J: TRBJ2-7; DNA: TGTGCCAGCAGCCTCGGACTAGCGGCAGTATACGAGCAGTACTTC; CDR3: CASSLGLAAVYEQYF
D: NA; V: TRBV10-3; size: NA; J: TRBJ2-5; DNA: TGTGCCACGGGGGGACAGGCACAAGAGACCCAGTACTTC; CDR3: CATGGQAQETQYF
D: NA; V: TRBV5-6; size: NA; J: TRBJ2-1; DNA: TGTGCCAGCAGCTCGGGCCCCGATAAGACTGAGCAGTTCTTC; CDR3: CASSSGPDKTEQFF
D: NA; V: TRBV5-1; size: NA; J: TRBJ2-2; DNA: TGCGCCAGCAGCACTACTAGCTCGACCGGGGAGCTGTTTTTT; CDR3: CASSTTSSTGELFF
D: TRBD2; V: TRBV2; size: NA; J: TRBJ2-5; DNA: TGTGCCAGCGGGACCCCGGGAGGGGGAATCCAAGAGACCCAGTACTTC; CDR3: CASGTPGGGIQETQYF
D: NA; V: TRBV5-4; size: NA; J: TRBJ2-3; DNA: TGTGCCAGCAGCCCTCCTCGGCTCACAGATACGCAGTATTTT; CDR3: CASSPPRLTDTQYF
D: TRBD2; V: TRBV10-1; size: NA; J: TRBJ2-1; DNA: TGCGCCAGCAGTGAGTCGCGGGGGACGACGTACAATGAGCAGTTCTTC; CDR3: CASSESRGTTYNEQFF
D: NA; V: TRBV28; size: NA; J: TRBJ1-6; DNA: TGTGCCAGCACTCTGAGAGGACGGTTTAATTCACCCCTCCACTTT; CDR3: CASTLRGRFNSPLHF
D: TRBD1; V: TRBV10-3; size: NA; J: TRBJ2-7; DNA: TGTGCCATCAGTGAGAGCACAGGGGGCTGGACCTACGAGCAGTACTTC; CDR3: CAISESTGGWTYEQYF
D: NA; V: TRBV5-6; size: NA; J: TRBJ2-7; DNA: TGTGCCAGCAGCTCCGAAGTTGAGCAGTACTTC; CDR3: CASSSEVEQYF
D: NA; V: TRBV15; size: NA; J: TRBJ1-1; DNA: TGTGCCACCAGCAGAGACAGAACGAACACTGAAGCTTTCTTT; CDR3: CATSRDRTNTEAFF
D: NA; V: TRBV2; size: NA; J: TRBJ2-1; DNA: TGTGCCAGCTGGATTGGGTGGAGCTCCTACAATGAGCAGTTCTTC; CDR3: CASWIGWSSYNEQFF
D: NA; V: TRBV29-1; size: NA; J: TRBJ2-1; DNA: TGCAGCGTTGAAGTTTACAATGAGCAGTTCTTC; CDR3: CSVEVYNEQFF
D: NA; V: TRBV11-2; size: NA; J: TRBJ2-3; DNA: TGTGCCAGCAGCTTAGAATCCCTTAGGAGCACAGATACGCAGTATTTT; CDR3: CASSLESLRSTDTQYF
D: NA; V: TRBV5-8; size: NA; J: TRBJ2-5; DNA: TGTGCCAGCAGCTTGGACGACAGCCAAGAGACCCAGTACTTC; CDR3: CASSLDDSQETQYF
D: NA; V: TRBV13; size: NA; J: TRBJ1-2; DNA: TGTGCCAGCCGAGGGAGGGGGAACTATGGCTACACCTTC; CDR3: CASRGRGNYGYTF
D: TRBD1; V: TRBV6-5; size: NA; J: TRBJ2-5; DNA: TGTGCCAGCAGCGGCCAGGGGGCGGGACAAGAGACCCAGTACTTC; CDR3: CASSGQGAGQETQYF
D: NA; V: TRBV5-1; size: NA; J: TRBJ2-1; DNA: TGCGCCAGCAGCTTGGATTCCAGCGGGACACGGGGTGAGCAGTTCTTC; CDR3: CASSLDSSGTRGEQFF
D: TRBD1; V: TRBV6-6; size: NA; J: TRBJ2-7; DNA: TGTGCCAGCGCCATCCATGGACAGGGGAGCGAGCAGTACTTC; CDR3: CASAIHGQGSEQYF
D: TRBD1; V: TRBV7-2; size: NA; J: TRBJ2-7; DNA: TGTGCCAGCAGCTTATGGGACAGAGTATACGAGCAGTACTTC; CDR3: CASSLWDRVYEQYF
D: TRBD2; V: TRBV5-1; size: NA; J: TRBJ2-3; DNA: TGCGCCAGCAGCTTGAAGAGGGACTACCCTTCAGATACGCAGTATTTT; CDR3: CASSLKRDYPSDTQYF
D: TRBD1; V: TRBV30; size: NA; J: TRBJ1-2; DNA: TGTGCCTGGAGGTTGACAGGGGGCGGCTATGGCTACACCTTC; CDR3: CAWRLTGGGYGYTF
D: NA; V: TRBV5-4; size: NA; J: TRBJ2-1; DNA: TGTGCCAGCAGCCCCCAGGGGCGCGCCCTGGGGGATGAGCAGTTCTTC; CDR3: CASSPQGRALGDEQFF
D: NA; V: TRBV6-1; size: NA; J: TRBJ1-5; DNA: TGTGCCAGCAGTCAAGGGGGGTTACTATATAGCAATCAGCCCCAGCATTTT; CDR3: CASSQGGLLYSNQPQHF
D: NA; V: TRBV4-1; size: once; J: TRBJ2-1; DNA: TGCGCCAGCAGCCAAGAGAACGGGTACGCCTACAATGAGCAGTTCTTC; CDR3: CASSQENGYAYNEQFF
D: TRBD1; V: TRBV6-6; size: NA; J: TRBJ1-1; DNA: TGTGCCAGCAGTTCCCCGGACAGGCGGAACACTGAAGCTTTCTTT; CDR3: CASSSPDRRNTEAFF
D: TRBD2; V: TRBV7-2; size: NA; J: TRBJ2-1; DNA: TGTGCCAGCAGCTTTAGCGGGAGAGTCACCTACAATGAGCAGTTCTTC; CDR3: CASSFSGRVTYNEQFF
D: TRBD1; V: TRBV13; size: once; J: TRBJ1-2; DNA: TGTGCCAGCAGCCAGGACAGGGATTATGGCTACACCTTC; CDR3: CASSQDRDYGYTF
D: NA; V: TRBV12-5; size: NA; J: TRBJ2-7; DNA: TGTGCTAGTCGGGGGAACGGCTACGAGCAGTACTTC; CDR3: CASRGNGYEQYF
D: NA; V: TRBV5-1; size: NA; J: TRBJ2-3; DNA: TGCGCCAGCAGCTTGGAGTCCTTTGATACGCAGTATTTT; CDR3: CASSLESFDTQYF
D: NA; V: TRBV5-4; size: once; J: TRBJ2-1; DNA: TGTGCCAGCAGCTTTCCGGGTTCCTACAATGAGCAGTTCTTC; CDR3: CASSFPGSYNEQFF
D: NA; V: TRBV7-9; size: NA; J: TRBJ2-1; DNA: TGTGCCAGCAGCATGAATGCAGGAAACATCGGCAATGAGCAGTTCTTC; CDR3: CASSMNAGNIGNEQFF
D: NA; V: TRBV5-1; size: NA; J: TRBJ2-5; DNA: TGCGCCAGCAGCTGGGGTAACGCGGCTCAAGAGACCCAGTACTTC; CDR3: CASSWGNAAQETQYF
D: NA; V: TRBV28; size: NA; J: TRBJ2-3; DNA: TGTGCCAGCAGTTTCCCTCCCACTGCTGGGGATACGCAGTATTTT; CDR3: CASSFPPTAGDTQYF
D: NA; V: TRBV7-2; size: NA; J: TRBJ2-1; DNA: TGTGCCAGCAGCTTAGCACCGACTATCCTCAATGAGCAGTTCTTC; CDR3: CASSLAPTILNEQFF
D: NA; V: TRBV6-6; size: NA; J: TRBJ1-2; DNA: TGTGCCAGCAGTGCACAGGCCGGATATGGCTACACCTTC; CDR3: CASSAQAGYGYTF
D: TRBD2; V: TRBV27; size: NA; J: TRBJ2-5; DNA: TGTGCCAGCAGTTTAGCGGGAGGGCGTCAAGAGACCCAGTACTTC; CDR3: CASSLAGGRQETQYF
D: NA; V: TRBV18; size: NA; J: TRBJ1-5; DNA: TGTGCCAGCTCACCAACCAACACCCACCAGCATTTT; CDR3: CASSPTNTHQHF
D: TRBD1; V: TRBV23-1; size: once; J: TRBJ2-5; DNA: TGCGCCAGCAGTCAACTCCGGGACAGGGGGCGCAGGGAGACCCAGTACTTC; CDR3: CASSQLRDRGRRETQYF
D: TRBD2; V: TRBV29-1; size: NA; J: TRBJ2-7; DNA: TGCAGCGTTGAAGGACTAGCGGGAGGCGAGCAGTACTTC; CDR3: CSVEGLAGGEQYF
D: TRBD1; V: TRBV5-5; size: once; J: TRBJ2-7; DNA: TGTGCCAGCAGCCTCAGACAGGGTGTCTACGAGCAGTACTTC; CDR3: CASSLRQGVYEQYF
D: NA; V: TRBV4-3; size: NA; J: TRBJ1-2; DNA: TGCGCCAGCAGCCAAGACTTCGGGGCTTCCTATGGCTACACCTTC; CDR3: CASSQDFGASYGYTF
D: NA; V: TRBV6-6; size: NA; J: TRBJ2-3; DNA: TGTGCCAGCAGCATGCGACAGCCTAGCACAGATACGCAGTATTTT; CDR3: CASSMRQPSTDTQYF
D: NA; V: TRBV6-1; size: NA; J: TRBJ1-1; DNA: TGTGCCAGCAGTCTGACAGAGATGAACACTGAAGCTTTCTTT; CDR3: CASSLTEMNTEAFF
D: TRBD1; V: TRBV6-5; size: NA; J: TRBJ1-2; DNA: TGTGCCAGCAGTTACTCGAAGGCAGGGGGGTCCGGCTACACCTTC; CDR3: CASSYSKAGGSGYTF
D: TRBD2; V: TRBV7-8; size: NA; J: TRBJ2-2; DNA: TGTGCCAGCAGTTCCAGGCAGCGGGAGGCAGACGGGGAGCTGTTTTTT; CDR3: CASSSRQREADGELFF